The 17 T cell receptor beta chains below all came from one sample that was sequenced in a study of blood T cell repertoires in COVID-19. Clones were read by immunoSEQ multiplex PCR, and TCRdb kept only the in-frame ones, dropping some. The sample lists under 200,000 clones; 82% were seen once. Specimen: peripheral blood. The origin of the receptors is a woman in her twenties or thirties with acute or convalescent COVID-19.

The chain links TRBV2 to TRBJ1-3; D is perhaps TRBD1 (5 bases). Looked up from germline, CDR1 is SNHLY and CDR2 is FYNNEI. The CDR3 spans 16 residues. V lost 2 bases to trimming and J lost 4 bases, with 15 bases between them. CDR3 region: CASSESQSRAGNTIYF. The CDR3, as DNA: TGTGCCAGCAGTGAATCACAGAGCAGGGCCGGAAACACCATATATTTT.

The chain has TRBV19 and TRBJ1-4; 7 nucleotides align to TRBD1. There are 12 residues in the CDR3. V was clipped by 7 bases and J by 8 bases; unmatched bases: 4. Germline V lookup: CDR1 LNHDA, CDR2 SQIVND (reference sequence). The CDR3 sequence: CASTPGGEKLFF. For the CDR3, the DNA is TGTGCCAGTACGCCAGGGGGGGAAAAACTGTTTTTT.

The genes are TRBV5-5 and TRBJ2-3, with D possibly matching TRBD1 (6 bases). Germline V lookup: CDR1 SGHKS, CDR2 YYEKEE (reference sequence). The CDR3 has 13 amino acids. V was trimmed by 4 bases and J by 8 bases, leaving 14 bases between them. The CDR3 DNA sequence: TGTGCCAGCAGCCAAAACAGGGCAGGTACGCAGTATTTT. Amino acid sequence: CASSQNRAGTQYF. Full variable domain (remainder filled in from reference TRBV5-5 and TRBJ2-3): DAGVTQSPTHLIKTRGQQVTLRCSPISGHKSVSWYQQVLGQGPQFIFQYYEKEERGRGNFPDRFSARQFPNYSSELNVNALLLGDSALYLCASSQNRAGTQYFGPGTRLTVL.

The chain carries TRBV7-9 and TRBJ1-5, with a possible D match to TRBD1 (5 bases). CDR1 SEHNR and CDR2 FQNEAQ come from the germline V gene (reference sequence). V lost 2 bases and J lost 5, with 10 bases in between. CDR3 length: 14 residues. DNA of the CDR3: TGTGCCAGCAGCTTATTGGGGGGTGATCAGCCCCAGCATTTT. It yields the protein CASSLLGGDQPQHF.

The CDR3 loop reads CASSIPGQTTEAFF. DNA for the CDR3: TGTGCCAGTAGTATCCCCGGACAGACCACTGAAGCTTTCTTT. The chain links TRBV19 to TRBJ1-1, with TRBD1 as a possible D gene (6 bases). The length of the CDR3 is 14 residues. Germline values: CDR1 LNHDA, CDR2 SQIVND (reference sequence). V lost 3 bases and J lost 4, with 12 bases in between.

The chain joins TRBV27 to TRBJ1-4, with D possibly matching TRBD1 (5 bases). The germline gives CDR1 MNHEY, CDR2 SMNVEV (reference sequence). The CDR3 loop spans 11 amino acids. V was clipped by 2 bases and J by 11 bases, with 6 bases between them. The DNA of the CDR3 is TGTGCCAGCAGTTTAGGGGGGAAACTGTTTTTT. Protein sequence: CASSLGGKLFF.

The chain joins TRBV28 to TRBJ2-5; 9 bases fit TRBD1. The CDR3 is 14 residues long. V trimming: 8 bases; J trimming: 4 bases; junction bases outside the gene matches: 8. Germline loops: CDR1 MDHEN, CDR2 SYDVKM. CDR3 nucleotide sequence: TGTGCCAGCCGAAGACAGGGGGGGGGAGAGACCCAGTACTTC. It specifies CASRRQGGGETQYF.

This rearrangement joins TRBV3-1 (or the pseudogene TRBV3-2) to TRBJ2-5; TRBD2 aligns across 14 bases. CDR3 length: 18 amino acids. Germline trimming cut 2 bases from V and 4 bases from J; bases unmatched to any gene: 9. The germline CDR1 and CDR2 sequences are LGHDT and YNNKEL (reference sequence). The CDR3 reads CASSQRRLAGGPRETQYF. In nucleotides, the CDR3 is TGTGCCAGCAGCCAAAGGAGACTAGCGGGGGGGCCTCGAGAGACCCAGTACTTC.

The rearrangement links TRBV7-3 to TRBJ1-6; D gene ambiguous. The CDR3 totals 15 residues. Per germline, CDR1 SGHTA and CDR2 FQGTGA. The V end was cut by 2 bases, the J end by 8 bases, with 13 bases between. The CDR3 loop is CASSLGDAGYSPLHF. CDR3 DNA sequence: TGTGCCAGCAGCTTAGGTGACGCGGGTTATTCACCCCTCCACTTT. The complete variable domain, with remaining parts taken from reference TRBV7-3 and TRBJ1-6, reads GAGVSQTPSNKVTEKGKYVELRCDPISGHTALYWYRQSLGQGPEFLIYFQGTGAADDSGLPNDRFFAVRPEGSVSTLKIQRTERGDSAVYLCASSLGDAGYSPLHFGNGTRLTVT.

The CDR3 bases are TGTGCCAGCACCACGGGGACAGGGGATGGCTACACCTTC. This translates into CASTTGTGDGYTF. V gene TRBV6-5 combines with J gene TRBJ1-2; 10 nucleotides agree with TRBD1. V shed 7 bases, J shed 6 bases, and the junction held 5 bases outside the gene matches. Looked up from germline, CDR1 is MNHEY and CDR2 is SVGAGI. The CDR3 covers 13 residues.

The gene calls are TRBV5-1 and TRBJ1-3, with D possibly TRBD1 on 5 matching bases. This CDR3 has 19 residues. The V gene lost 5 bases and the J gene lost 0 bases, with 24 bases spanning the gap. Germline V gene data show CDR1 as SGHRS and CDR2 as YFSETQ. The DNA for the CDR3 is TGCGCCAGCAGTTTATGGAGTGGGATACAGGTCTTCTCTGGAAACACCATATATTTT. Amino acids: CASSLWSGIQVFSGNTIYF.

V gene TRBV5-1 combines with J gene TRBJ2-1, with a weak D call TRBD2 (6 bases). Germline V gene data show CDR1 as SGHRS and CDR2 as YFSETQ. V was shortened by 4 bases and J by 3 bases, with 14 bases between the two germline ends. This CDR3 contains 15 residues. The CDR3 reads CASSRSSGNYNEQFF. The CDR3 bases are TGCGCCAGCAGCCGTAGTAGCGGAAACTACAATGAGCAGTTCTTC.

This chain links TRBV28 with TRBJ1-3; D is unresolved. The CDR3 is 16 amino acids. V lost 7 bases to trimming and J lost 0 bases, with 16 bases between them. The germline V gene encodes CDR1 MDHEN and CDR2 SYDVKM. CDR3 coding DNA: TGTGCCAGCATAGGGTGGCGGGGAGTCTCTGGAAACACCATATATTTT. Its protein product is CASIGWRGVSGNTIYF.

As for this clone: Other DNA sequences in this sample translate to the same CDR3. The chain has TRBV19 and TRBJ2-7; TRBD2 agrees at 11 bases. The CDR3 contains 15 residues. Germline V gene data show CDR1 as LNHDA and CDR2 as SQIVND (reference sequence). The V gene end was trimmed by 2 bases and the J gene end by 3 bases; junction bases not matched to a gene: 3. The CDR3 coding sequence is TGTGCCAGTAGTATACCGCTAGCGGGAGGCTACGAGCAGTACTTC. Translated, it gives CASSIPLAGGYEQYF.

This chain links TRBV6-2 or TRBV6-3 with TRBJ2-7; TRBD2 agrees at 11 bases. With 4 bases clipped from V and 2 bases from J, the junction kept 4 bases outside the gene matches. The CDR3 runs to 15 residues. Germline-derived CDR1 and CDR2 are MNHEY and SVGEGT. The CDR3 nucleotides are TGTGCCAGCAGTTTGGGGACTAGCGGAACCTACGAGCAGTACTTC. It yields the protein CASSLGTSGTYEQYF.

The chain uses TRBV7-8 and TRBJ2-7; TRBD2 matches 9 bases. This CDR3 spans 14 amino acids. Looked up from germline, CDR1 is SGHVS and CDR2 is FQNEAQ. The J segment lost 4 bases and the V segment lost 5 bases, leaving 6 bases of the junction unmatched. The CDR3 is CASSMTSGEYEQYF. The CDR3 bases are TGTGCCAGCAGCATGACTAGCGGAGAATACGAGCAGTACTTC.

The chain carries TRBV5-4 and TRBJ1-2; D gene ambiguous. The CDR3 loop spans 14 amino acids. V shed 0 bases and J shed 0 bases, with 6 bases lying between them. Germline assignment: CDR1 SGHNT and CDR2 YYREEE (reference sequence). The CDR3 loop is CASSLESANYGYTF. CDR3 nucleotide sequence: TGTGCCAGCAGCTTGGAGAGTGCTAACTATGGCTACACCTTC.